This T cell receptor beta chain stems from a study of T cells after yellow fever vaccination. There are many counts of this clonotype. Trimming removed 3 bases from V and 3 bases from J; junction bases left unmatched: 2. Looked up from germline, CDR1 is DFQATT and CDR2 is SNEGSKA (reference sequence). The CDR3 has 15 amino acids. A 5'RACE template-switching step, the method used to make TCR cDNA, added a universal primer site and UMIs. TCRdb passed the 5' RACE reads through MiXCR, listing each CDR3 protein once. This sample has 450,000 to 650,000 distinct CDR3 sequences, with roughly 12% found just once.

The chain carries TRBV20-1 and TRBJ2-1; 13 nucleotides align to TRBD2. Sequences were derived from PBMCs, sampled on the day of the yellow fever booster vaccination. The sequence came from a man aged 30 to 39 who received the YFV17D yellow fever vaccine. The CDR3 protein is CSARGTSGDYNEQFF. For the CDR3, the DNA is TGCAGTGCTAGGGGGACTAGCGGGGACTACAATGAGCAGTTCTTC.